Listed below are T cell receptor beta chains from one sample, sequenced in a study of T-cell reconstitution after alpha-beta-depleted transplantation in children. TCRdb reanalysed the PCR reads using MiXCR and keeps one entry per CDR3 protein. Of 800,000 to 1,000,000 distinct CDR3 sequences detected, about 29% appear once; the ten largest clones hold about 28%. The source material was PBMCs, mostly from graft donor cells, sampled 360 days after TCRalphabeta/CD19-depleted stem cell transplant. The source of these receptors is a boy in the first two years of life who had a stem cell transplant for SCID, so the T cells may come from the graft donor. The CDR3 runs from the conserved cysteine through the conserved F or W.

>TRBJ2-1|TRBV20-1
CSAATGGGINEQFF
>TRBJ2-1|TRBV28
CASTNGGPPYNEQFF
>TRBJ2-5|TRBV29-1
CSVEGTDGLETQYF
>TRBJ2-1|TRBV7-9
CASSLASGVYNEQFF
>TRBJ2-1|TRBV6-1
CASSHGASGGLYNEQFF
>TRBJ2-5|TRBV4-3
CASSQSFWETQYF
>TRBJ2-2|TRBV20-1
CSARDFHRAGGGELFF
>TRBJ2-1|TRBV7-2
CASSLAFQRANNEQFF
>TRBJ2-2|TRBV7-9
CASSRDLGGELFF
>TRBJ2-3|TRBV20-1
CSARRGGYTDTQYF
>TRBJ1-4|TRBV5-1
CASSLVEGGTGANEKLFF
>TRBJ2-7|TRBV3-1
CASSLNSGGSYEQYF
>TRBJ1-5|TRBV5-5
CASSLATTRDRNQPQHF
>TRBJ2-1|TRBV3-1
CASSMRLAGGLNEQFF
>TRBJ2-1|TRBV28
CASRTGTYNEQFF
>TRBJ2-7|TRBV27
CASSLGADLSYEQYF
>TRBJ2-7|TRBV4-3
CASSQAPSTSGGDYEQYF
>TRBJ2-7|TRBV7-8
CASQPRQGRSEQYF
>TRBJ2-2|TRBV18
CASSPRDTGELFF
>TRBJ2-7|TRBV4-1
CASSRAGQGTYEQYF
>TRBJ2-7|TRBV20-1
CSASLPYEHYF
>TRBJ1-2|TRBV12-3/TRBV12-4
CASSPPLGEYYGYTF
>TRBJ2-6|TRBV20-1
CSARRLGTTGANVLTF
>TRBJ2-3|TRBV6-1
CASRRGTSGTDTQYF
>TRBJ1-2|TRBV15
CATSRDFGISGYTF
>TRBJ2-7|TRBV5-5
CASSLGPTQGYEQYF
>TRBJ1-5|TRBV18
CASSPDRVVNQPQHF
>TRBJ1-1|TRBV4-1
CASSQDHFWVNTEAFF